One sample yielded the 27 T cell receptor beta chains listed below, sequenced in a study of CD4 T cells in relation to SARS-CoV-2 and coronaviruses (dated by TCRdb to the early 2020s). The method behind the library was the immunoSEQ multiplex PCR assay. TCRdb obtained this table from immuneACCESS and retained in-frame rearrangements with V and J assigned. These tables miss some clones; where compared with another copy, unresolved V genes account for less than half of the shortfall, and the remainder is unexplained. The sample table lists more than 20,000 clones, 66% of them with a count of one. 9.5% to 12% of the sample is taken by the ten largest. No antigens are known for them. CD4+ T cells from unexposed donors were collected before the COVID-19 pandemic (2011-2018). After approximately 11 days of culture, CD4+ T cells were isolated with the EasySep CD4+ T cell isolation kit. The sample was CD4+ T cells from PBMCs, cultured in vitro. These receptor sequences come from a human donor in good health.

This clone was found a few times. CDR3 DNA: TGTGCCAGCAGCTACCAATCACGGACCGATTCACCCCTCCACTTT. Translating it yields CASSYQSRTDSPLHF. V gene TRBV28 combines with J gene TRBJ1-6; D unresolved. The CDR3 spans 15 residues. CDR1 is MDHEN, CDR2 SYDVKM, per germline. Between the trimmed V and J ends, which lost 6 bases and 8 bases, there was a span of 17 bases.

The chain has TRBV7-2 and TRBJ2-2; D unresolved. The length of the CDR3 is 14 residues. CDR1 and CDR2 from the germline V gene are SGHTA and FQGNSA. V lost 6 bases to trimming and J lost 1 base, with 9 bases between them. The CDR3 here is CASSFERNTGELFF. The CDR3 bases are TGTGCCAGCAGTTTTGAGAGGAACACCGGGGAGCTGTTTTTT.

The genes are TRBV5-1 and TRBJ2-3, with D possibly being TRBD2 (6 bases). Germline CDR1 and CDR2: SGHRS and YFSETQ. V was trimmed by 0 bases and J by 0 bases, leaving 11 bases between them. The CDR3 is 16 amino acids. The CDR3 loop is CASSLGASGSTDTQYF. The CDR3 nucleotides read TGCGCCAGCAGCTTGGGAGCCAGCGGGAGCACAGATACGCAGTATTTT.

The chain recombines TRBV5-5 with TRBJ2-1; 8 nucleotides align to TRBD2. Germline CDR1 SGHKS, CDR2 YYEKEE (reference sequence). The CDR3 is made up of 14 amino acids. With V trimmed by 0 bases and J by 6 bases, 2 bases remained unmatched. The CDR3 nucleotides are TGTGCCAGCAGCTTGGCCGGGACTAGCAATGAGCAGTTCTTC. Amino acids: CASSLAGTSNEQFF. Supplemented by reference TRBV5-5 and TRBJ2-1, the full variable domain reads DAGVTQSPTHLIKTRGQQVTLRCSPISGHKSVSWYQQVLGQGPQFIFQYYEKEERGRGNFPDRFSARQFPNYSSELNVNALLLGDSALYLCASSLAGTSNEQFFGPGTRLTVL.

This CDR3 is CASSFQAGQFF. CDR3 nucleotides: TGTGCCAGCAGTTTCCAGGCTGGGCAGTTCTTC. The rearrangement joins TRBV12-3 or TRBV12-4 to TRBJ2-1, with D uncertain. V lost 3 bases and J lost 12, with 9 bases in between. The CDR3 is made up of 11 amino acids.

The rearrangement links TRBV7-2 to TRBJ2-5; D gene uncertain. Germline V lookup: CDR1 SGHTA, CDR2 FQGNSA. The CDR3 totals 14 residues. V lost 5 bases to trimming and J lost 1 base, with 11 bases between them. CDR3 in DNA: TGTGCCAGCAGCCCACCCCCGGGCCAAGAGACCCAGTACTTC. This translates into CASSPPPGQETQYF.

This CDR3 reads CAGGPTQETQYF. The CDR3 bases are TGTGCCGGCGGTCCTACTCAAGAGACCCAGTACTTC. This chain connects TRBV2 to TRBJ2-5; unclear D gene. The germline V gene encodes CDR1 SNHLY and CDR2 FYNNEI. Trimming pared 11 bases from V and 2 bases from J, leaving 12 bases between. This CDR3 spans 12 amino acids.

Only a few counts were recorded for this clone. The chain recombines TRBV6-1 with TRBJ1-4; maybe TRBD1 (6 bases). Trimming left V 6 bases short and J 6 bases short, with 14 bases between. The CDR3 is 14 residues long. The V gene's germline CDR1 is MNHNS and CDR2 SASEGT. In DNA, the CDR3 is TGTGCCAGCAGCCCACGAGGGGGGGATGAAAAACTGTTTTTT. This codes for CASSPRGGDEKLFF.

The chain uses TRBV6-1 and TRBJ2-6, with 7 nucleotides matching TRBD1. Germline values: CDR1 MNHNS, CDR2 SASEGT. V lost 0 bases to trimming and J lost 2 bases; unmatched junction nucleotides: 1. The length of the CDR3 is 16 residues. The CDR3 nucleotides are TGTGCCAGCAGTGAAGCGACAGGGACTGGGGCCAACGTCCTGACTTTC. Translated: CASSEATGTGANVLTF.

The chain couples TRBV4-1 to TRBJ1-1; D ambiguous. This CDR3 contains 14 residues. Trimming cost V 0 bases and J 10 bases, with 15 bases left between them. In germline, CDR1 is MGHRA, CDR2 YSYEKL. The CDR3 spells CASSQEHAEVSAFF. In DNA, the CDR3 is TGCGCCAGCAGCCAAGAACATGCGGAGGTTTCAGCTTTCTTT.

This chain connects TRBV7-8 to TRBJ1-2, with TRBD1 matching 7 bases. Germline V gives CDR1 SGHVS, CDR2 FQNEAQ. V was pared by 8 bases and J by 2 bases, with 11 bases of the junction left unmatched. This CDR3 spans 15 amino acids. The DNA for the CDR3 is TGTGCCAGCTGTCCTGAGAGACAGGGAAACTATGGCTACACCTTC. It encodes CASCPERQGNYGYTF.

This clone was seen only a few times. The chain carries TRBV28 and TRBJ2-3, with D maybe TRBD1 (6 bases). The ends were cut back, 11 bases at V and 0 bases at J, with 12 bases in the middle. Germline values: CDR1 MDHEN, CDR2 SYDVKM. The CDR3 is 13 residues long. CDR3: CAYGQHSTDTQYF. Written as DNA, the CDR3 is TGTGCCTACGGACAGCATAGCACAGATACGCAGTATTTT. Based on the CDR3 plus reference TRBV28 and TRBJ2-3, the full variable domain is DVKVTQSSRYLVKRTGEKVFLECVQDMDHENMFWYRQDPGLGLRLIYFSYDVKMKEKGDIPEGYSVSREKKERFSLILESASTNQTSMYLCAYGQHSTDTQYFGPGTRLTVL.

This clone was observed once. The CDR3 reads CASSRTGLEVNEQFF. The CDR3 nucleotides read TGTGCCAGCTCTCGCACAGGGTTGGAGGTCAATGAGCAGTTCTTC. V gene TRBV18 combines with J gene TRBJ2-1, with D possibly TRBD1 on 6 matching bases. V shed 6 bases and J shed 6 bases, with 18 bases lying between them. The CDR3 spans 15 residues. From germline, CDR1 is KGHSH and CDR2 LQKENI.

The chain is built from TRBV10-3 and TRBJ1-1; TRBD1 is a possible D gene (5 bases). Deletions cut 10 bases from V and 6 bases from J, with 15 bases between. CDR3 length equals 12 residues. Germline V gene sequence: CDR1 ENHRY, CDR2 SYGVKD. CDR3 in DNA: TGTGCCACCCGGTGGGGGGGGGCTGAAGCTTTCTTT. Amino acids: CATRWGGAEAFF.

This sequence joins TRBV6-6 and TRBJ1-2, with D possibly being TRBD1 (6 bases). The V gene lost 0 bases and the J gene lost 7 bases, with 12 bases spanning the gap. This CDR3 has 14 amino acids. Germline V gene lookup returns CDR1 MNHNY and CDR2 SVGAGI (reference sequence). For the CDR3, the DNA is TGTGCCAGCAGTTACTCTCCGACAGGTGGTGGCTACACCTTC. Translation: CASSYSPTGGGYTF.

The V and J genes are TRBV7-2 and TRBJ1-5; 7 nucleotides align to TRBD1. CDR3 length equals 13 residues. The trim removed 2 bases at V and 7 bases at J, leaving 2 bases unmatched. Germline values: CDR1 SGHTA, CDR2 FQGNSA. This chain's CDR3 is CASSLQGGQPQHF. The CDR3 DNA reads TGTGCCAGCAGCTTACAGGGGGGGCAGCCCCAGCATTTT.

This clone occurred a few times. This rearrangement joins TRBV6-2 or TRBV6-3 to TRBJ1-5; D ambiguous. Per germline, CDR1 MNHEY and CDR2 SVGEGT. The CDR3 totals 15 residues. V was trimmed by 0 bases and J by 0 bases, leaving 6 bases between them. CDR3 bases: TGTGCCAGCAGTTACTCCAGATATAGCAATCAGCCCCAGCATTTT. Translated, it gives CASSYSRYSNQPQHF.

The chain has TRBV7-2 and TRBJ1-1, with a possible D match to TRBD1 (6 bases). The CDR3 is made up of 14 amino acids. Trimming removed 5 bases at V and 1 base at J, with 11 bases between. CDR1 and CDR2 (germline): SGHTA, FQGNSA. The CDR3 reads CASSPGGPNTEAFF. For the CDR3, the DNA is TGTGCCAGCAGCCCTGGGGGCCCGAACACTGAAGCTTTCTTT.

The chain joins TRBV27 to TRBJ2-5; TRBD1 is a possible D gene (6 bases). This CDR3 region has 15 residues. V lost 2 bases and J lost 8, with 18 bases in between. The germline V gene has CDR1 MNHEY and CDR2 SMNVEV (reference sequence). As DNA, the CDR3 is TGTGCCAGCAGTTTAATAGGGCTGGGGGCGGACACCCAGTACTTC. Protein sequence: CASSLIGLGADTQYF.

The chain is built from TRBV10-3 and TRBJ1-2; weak D call: TRBD1 (6 bases). CDR1 is ENHRY and CDR2 is SYGVKD in the germline V gene. V was trimmed by 3 bases and J by 8 bases, leaving 13 bases between them. The CDR3 consists of 13 residues. The CDR3 region has the DNA TGTGCCATCAGTGACAGACAGGATAAAGGCTACACCTTC. It encodes CAISDRQDKGYTF.

There are a few counts of this clone. The gene calls are TRBV19 and TRBJ2-7, with TRBD2 matching 14 bases. Germline trimming cut 6 bases from V and 4 bases from J; bases unmatched to any gene: 8. The CDR3 totals 16 residues. CDR1 and CDR2 from the germline V gene are LNHDA and SQIVND (reference sequence). This CDR3 is CASSMTSGRAEYEQYF. The CDR3 region has the DNA TGTGCCAGTAGCATGACTAGCGGGAGGGCCGAGTACGAGCAGTACTTC.

This clone has only a few counts. The chain recombines TRBV12-3 or TRBV12-4 with TRBJ2-5; D not resolved. This CDR3 is 13 amino acids long. Trimming left V 6 bases short and J 1 base short, with 9 bases between. CDR3 bases: TGTGCCAGCAGCCGAGGAACCCAAGAGACCCAGTACTTC. It yields the protein CASSRGTQETQYF.

The J gene is TRBJ2-1, the V gene TRBV24-1, with D maybe TRBD2 (6 bases). The V and J ends lost 3 bases and 7 bases respectively, with 12 bases between them. This CDR3 is 14 amino acids long. CDR1 and CDR2 (germline): KGHDR, SFDVKD. Here the CDR3 DNA reads TGTGCCACCAGTGATCCAGGAGGAGGGAATGAGCAGTTCTTC. Translation gives CATSDPGGGNEQFF.

This chain links TRBV7-2 with TRBJ1-4, with D tentatively TRBD1 (5 bases). V was clipped by 2 bases and J by 11 bases, with 15 bases between them. Germline V gives CDR1 SGHTA, CDR2 FQGNSA. The CDR3 contains 14 residues. The CDR3 DNA is TGTGCCAGCAGCTTAAATAGGGGTAGGGAGAAACTGTTTTTT. Amino acid sequence: CASSLNRGREKLFF.

The V and J genes are TRBV6-2 or TRBV6-3 and TRBJ1-6, with D unclear. The germline V gene encodes CDR1 MNHEY and CDR2 SVGEGT. V gave up 6 bases and J gave up 0 bases, with 12 bases separating them. The CDR3 loop spans 16 amino acids. This CDR3 reads CASSPSGASYNSPLHF. The CDR3 DNA is TGTGCCAGCAGCCCTAGCGGAGCCTCCTATAATTCACCCCTCCACTTT.

V and J are TRBV6-6 and TRBJ2-3; D possibly uses TRBD1 or TRBD2 (5 bases each). Between the trimmed V and J ends, which lost 5 bases and 7 bases, there was a span of 25 bases. CDR3 length: 17 amino acids. Germline V gives CDR1 MNHNY, CDR2 SVGAGI (reference sequence). The CDR3 DNA is TGTGCCAGCAGTCTCGAGGGACCGCCGCTACCCTTTTATACGCAGTATTTT. This sequence encodes CASSLEGPPLPFYTQYF.

The rearrangement joins TRBV4-1 to TRBJ2-2; perhaps TRBD2 as D (7 bases). CDR3 size: 16 residues. V was trimmed by 3 bases and J by 2 bases, leaving 13 bases between them. From germline, CDR1 is MGHRA and CDR2 YSYEKL. CDR3: CASSQYGGGNTGELFF. As DNA, the CDR3 is TGCGCCAGCAGCCAGTATGGCGGGGGCAACACCGGGGAGCTGTTTTTT.